This TCR beta chain is drawn from a study of T cell responses to AZD1222 COVID-19 vaccine. Overall study findings and caveats: Regions 160-218 and 743-854 dominated among vaccine-associated CD4 TCRs spanning spike. In a largely white British group with more females than males, clonal diversity was possibly underestimated.

In regard to this clone: Its antigen is unknown.

The protocol was immunoSEQ multiplex PCR, while the TCRdb copy is restricted to in-frame clones and leaves out a portion. The table includes around 180,000 clones, 80% to 95% detected once. The CDR3 sequence is 12 residues long. Trimming took off 0 bases at V and 7 bases at J, with 5 bases between the two ends. In germline, CDR1 is SGHRS, CDR2 YFSETQ. The clonotype originates from an adult in good health. V usage is TRBV5-1 and J usage is TRBJ2-1; D remains unclear. Sequenced material: peripheral blood, taken on day 0 of AZD1222 vaccination. The chain's CDR3 is CASSLEVNEQFF. CDR3 DNA: TGCGCCAGCAGCTTGGAAGTAAATGAGCAGTTCTTC.